This T cell receptor (beta chain) originates from a study of Graves' ophthalmopathy and Graves' hyperthyroidism. For this clonotype: What it binds is unknown.

The TCR beta CDR3 regions underwent amplification from RNA transcripts. First-round RT-PCR employed HTBI primers, with a second-round multiplex PCR after it. TCRdb used MiXCR to reprocess the multiplex PCR reads, holding one entry per CDR3 protein. The profile covers around 1.1 million distinct CDR3 sequences, with about two fifths appearing a single time and 11% taken by the ten largest. The CDR3 loop spans 13 amino acids. Per the germline V gene, CDR1 is ENHRY and CDR2 is SYGVKD. V lost 5 bases and J 9 bases, leaving 16 bases between the germline ends. Study conclusions and caveats: Blood also held most thyroid clonotypes expanded above 0.001 frequency. This model predicted ophthalmopathy progression (sensitivity 65% to 71%, specificity 72.22%).

Patients were left out if they had other autoimmune diseases, uncontrolled infections, pregnancy or lactation. Orbital computed tomography, together with clinical symptoms, serum thyroxine, TRAb and thyroid ultrasound, was used for diagnosis. Sequenced: peripheral blood or thyroid tissue (not recorded which). V usage is TRBV10-3 and J usage is TRBJ1-1; unclear D gene. This receptor was identified in an adult man with Graves' hyperthyroidism. In DNA form, the CDR3 reads TGTGCCATCAGTATCTGGACGAGTCGCAAAGCTTTCTTT. Translating gives CAISIWTSRKAFF.